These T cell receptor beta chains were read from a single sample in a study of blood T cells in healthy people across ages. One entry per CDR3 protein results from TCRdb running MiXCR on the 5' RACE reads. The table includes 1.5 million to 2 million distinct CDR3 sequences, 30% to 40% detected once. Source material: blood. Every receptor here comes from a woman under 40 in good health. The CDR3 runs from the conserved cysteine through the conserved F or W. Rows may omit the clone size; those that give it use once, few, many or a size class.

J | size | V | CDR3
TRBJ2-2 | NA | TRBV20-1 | CSAIWVNTGELFF
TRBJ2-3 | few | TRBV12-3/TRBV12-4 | CASSLVAFRDTQYF
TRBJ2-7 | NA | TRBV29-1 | CSVEMSGGLRSEQYF
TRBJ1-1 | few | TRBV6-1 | CASLVNLVVAFF
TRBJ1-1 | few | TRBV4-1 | CASSLRDRGLTEAFF
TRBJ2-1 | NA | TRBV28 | CASMASGGIRGNNEQFF
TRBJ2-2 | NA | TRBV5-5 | CASSLEGGRNTGELFF
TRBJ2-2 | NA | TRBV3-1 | CASSQRLASTGELFF
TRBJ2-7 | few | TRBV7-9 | CASSFGLAGAFYEQYF
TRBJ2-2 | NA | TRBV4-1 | CASSRGQGRIAGELFF
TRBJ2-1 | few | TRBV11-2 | CASSLDWQGGGEQFF
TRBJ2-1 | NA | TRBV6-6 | CASSHIAGRFNEQFF
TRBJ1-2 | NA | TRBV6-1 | CASSPTFVYGYTF
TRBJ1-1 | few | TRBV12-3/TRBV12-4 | CASSVIQGATEAFF
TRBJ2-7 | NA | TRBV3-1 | CASRREPYEQYF
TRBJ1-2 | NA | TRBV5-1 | CASSLAADLYGYTF
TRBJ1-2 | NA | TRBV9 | CASSVDVGTEMRNYGYTF
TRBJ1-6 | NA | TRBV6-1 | CASSQGLAPTLHF
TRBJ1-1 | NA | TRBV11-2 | CASSFPTEAFF
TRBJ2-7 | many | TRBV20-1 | CSASGSSGRKIDEQYF
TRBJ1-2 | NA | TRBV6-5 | CASSPQGENGYTF
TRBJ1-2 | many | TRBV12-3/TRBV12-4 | CASSFGTDYGYTF
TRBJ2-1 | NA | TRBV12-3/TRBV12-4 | CASSLRVRLAGGSYNEQFF
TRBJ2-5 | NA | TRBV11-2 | CASSLAPSGAETQYF
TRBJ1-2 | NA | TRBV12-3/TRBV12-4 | CASWEGGPYGYTF
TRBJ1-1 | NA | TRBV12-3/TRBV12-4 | CASSLGDEAEAFF
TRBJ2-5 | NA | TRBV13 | CASSARRGETQYF
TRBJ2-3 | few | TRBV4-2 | CASSLDPGTSGSRVYF
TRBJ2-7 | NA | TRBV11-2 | CAGSLSGGAYEQYF
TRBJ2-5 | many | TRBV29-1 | CSVAGRERGGYQETQYF
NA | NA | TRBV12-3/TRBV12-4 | CASRARGLAGEQYF
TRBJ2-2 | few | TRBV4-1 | CASGGRNTGERFF
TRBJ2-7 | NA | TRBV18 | CASSLPISYEQYF
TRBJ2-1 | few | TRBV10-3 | CAISVRESGNEQFF
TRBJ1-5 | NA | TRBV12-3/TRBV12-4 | CASSTRTLLGGNQPQHF
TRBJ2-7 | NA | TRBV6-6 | CASSPRAAKGPDEQYF
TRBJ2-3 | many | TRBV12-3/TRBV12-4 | CASSLAELDTQYF
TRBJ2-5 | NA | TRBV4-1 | CASSQAVFSGGAQTQYF
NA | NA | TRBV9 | CASSISGGGSSEQYF
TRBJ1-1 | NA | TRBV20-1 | CSALGSSVGPYTEAFF
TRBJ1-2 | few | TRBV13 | CASSLQSSSRSYGYTF
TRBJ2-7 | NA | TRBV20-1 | CSAKPLGTSWDEQYF
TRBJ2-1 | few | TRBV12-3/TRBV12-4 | CASSYAFLSYNEQFF
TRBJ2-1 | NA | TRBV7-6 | CASSLVYRGSSYNEQFF
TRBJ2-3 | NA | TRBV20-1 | CSARDLDRDTDMQYF
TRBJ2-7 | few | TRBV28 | CASSLTGVREQYF
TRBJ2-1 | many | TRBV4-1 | CASSQDRGGSYNEQFF
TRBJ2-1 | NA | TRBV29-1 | CSVRPGQNNEQFF
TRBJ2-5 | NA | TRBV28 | CASSPNRGFETQYF
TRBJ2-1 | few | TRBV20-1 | CSARVTGSYNEQFF
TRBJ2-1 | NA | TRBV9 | CASSPRGAGGLFF
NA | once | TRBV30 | CAWNAGTGPHEQYF
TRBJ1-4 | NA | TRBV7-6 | CASSPGMGLFF
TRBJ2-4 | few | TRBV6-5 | CASSYMGNSYNEQYF